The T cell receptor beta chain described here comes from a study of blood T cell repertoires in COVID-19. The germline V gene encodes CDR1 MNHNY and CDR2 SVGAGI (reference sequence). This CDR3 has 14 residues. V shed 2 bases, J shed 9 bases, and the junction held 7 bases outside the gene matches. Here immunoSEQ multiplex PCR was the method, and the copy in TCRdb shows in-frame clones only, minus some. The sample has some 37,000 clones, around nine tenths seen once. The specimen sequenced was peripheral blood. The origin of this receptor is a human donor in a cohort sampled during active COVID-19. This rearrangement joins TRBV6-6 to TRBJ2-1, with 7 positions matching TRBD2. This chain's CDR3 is CASSYAGALGEQFF. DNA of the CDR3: TGTGCCAGCAGTTACGCGGGAGCGCTCGGTGAGCAGTTCTTC.